The 23 T cell receptor beta chains below all came from one sample that was sequenced in a study of blood T cells in healthy people across ages. Together with a sample-barcoded 5' primer, a J-beta primer mix was included in a second PCR lasting roughly 6 to 12 cycles. TCRdb re-analysed the 5' RACE reads in MiXCR, keeping a single row per CDR3 protein. The profile covers about 780,000 distinct CDR3 sequences, with 62% appearing a single time and 25% to 35% taken by the ten largest. The sample was blood. These receptor sequences come from a man aged 30 to 45 in good health.

CDR3 loop: CASSHLRDQETQYF. The CDR3 region has the DNA TGTGCCAGCAGTCACCTTAGAGACCAAGAGACCCAGTACTTC. This rearrangement joins TRBV25-1 to TRBJ2-5; D gene ambiguous. V gave up 5 bases and J gave up 0 bases, with 10 bases separating them. This CDR3 is 14 amino acids long. Germline CDR1 is MGHDK and CDR2 is SYGVNS.

The chain carries TRBV30 and TRBJ2-4, with D perhaps being TRBD1 or TRBD2 (6 bases each). The DNA matches TRBJ2-7 better at its end, which makes the J call doubtful. The CDR3 consists of 12 residues. Germline CDR1 reads GTSNPN; CDR2 reads SVGIG (reference sequence). The CDR3 sequence: CAWSRGLYEQYF. CDR3 nucleotide sequence: TGTGCCTGGAGCAGGGGACTCTACGAGCAGTACTTC.

The rearrangement uses TRBV28 and TRBJ1-2; D unresolved. The germline V gene encodes CDR1 MDHEN and CDR2 SYDVKM. Trimming left V 5 bases short and J 2 bases short, with 12 bases between. This CDR3 comprises 14 residues. This CDR3 is CASSPDNDNYGYTF. In DNA form, the CDR3 reads TGTGCCAGCAGTCCAGACAACGACAACTATGGCTACACCTTC.

This clonotype was seen repeatedly, ten times or more. This sequence joins TRBV6-5 and TRBJ2-3, with D maybe TRBD2 (6 bases). V was pared by 3 bases and J by 6 bases, with 7 bases between. Germline assignment: CDR1 MNHEY and CDR2 SVGAGI. The CDR3 has 12 residues. The CDR3 reads CASSYRGDTQYF. Written as DNA, the CDR3 is TGTGCCAGCAGTTATCGGGGGGATACGCAGTATTTT.

This chain joins TRBV5-1 and TRBJ2-6, with D uncertain. V was cut by 5 bases and J by 0 bases, with 9 bases left in between. Germline CDR1 is SGHRS and CDR2 is YFSETQ. This CDR3 spans 15 amino acids. CDR3 in DNA: TGCGCCAGCAGGATGGGGTACTCTGGGGCCAACGTCCTGACTTTC. Protein product: CASRMGYSGANVLTF.

The chain employs TRBV12-3 or TRBV12-4 and TRBJ1-4, with D uncertain. Trimming shortened V by 2 bases and J by 8 bases, and 6 bases separated the two germline ends. The CDR3 extends over 12 amino acids. The CDR3 spells CASSLMVEKLFF. CDR3 nucleotides: TGTGCCAGCAGTTTAATGGTCGAAAAACTGTTTTTT.

The V and J genes are TRBV12-3 or TRBV12-4 and TRBJ2-7, with 8 nucleotides matching TRBD1. Trimming took 2 bases from V and 2 from J; bases not matched to a gene: 5. The CDR3 has 15 residues. The CDR3 loop is CASSLPRGQAYEQYF. CDR3 bases: TGTGCCAGCAGTTTACCCAGGGGGCAAGCCTACGAGCAGTACTTC.

In DNA form, the CDR3 reads TGTGCCAGCAGTTGGGACAGCCAAGAGACCCAGTACTTC. Its translation: CASSWDSQETQYF. The rearrangement links TRBV12-3 or TRBV12-4 to TRBJ2-5, with 7 bases identical to TRBD1. V dropped 4 bases and J dropped 1; count of bases not matched to a gene: 0. The CDR3 is made up of 13 amino acids.

CDR3 DNA sequence: TGCGCCAGCAGCTCGGACAGAAAGTCCTACGAGCAGTACTTC. This encodes CASSSDRKSYEQYF. The rearrangement links TRBV5-1 to TRBJ2-7; D perhaps matches TRBD1 (6 bases). The CDR3 totals 14 residues. Germline V gives CDR1 SGHRS, CDR2 YFSETQ. The V gene lost 3 bases and the J gene lost 1 base, with 11 bases spanning the gap.

The rearrangement joins TRBV15 to TRBJ2-7; TRBD2 might be the D (5 bases). CDR1 is LNHNV, CDR2 YYDKDF, per germline (reference sequence). The CDR3 has 13 amino acids. Trimming pared 0 bases from V and 3 bases from J, leaving 6 bases between. The CDR3 loop is CATSRDEGYEQYF. CDR3 DNA: TGTGCCACCAGCAGAGATGAGGGCTACGAGCAGTACTTC.

In its sample, this clonotype was seen a few times. This sequence joins TRBV20-1 and TRBJ1-2, with D unclear. Germline-derived CDR1 and CDR2 are DFQATT and SNEGSKA (reference sequence). The germline V and J ends were trimmed by 3 bases and 4 bases, with 9 bases remaining between them. CDR3 length equals 12 residues. The CDR3 nucleotides are TGCAGTGCTAGGGGCAGCGCCTATGGCTACACCTTC. The encoded protein is CSARGSAYGYTF.

This clonotype showed up just a few times. V gene TRBV9 combines with J gene TRBJ2-1; the match to TRBD1 covers 12 bases. Looked up from germline, CDR1 is SGDLS and CDR2 is YYNGEE. The trim removed 0 bases at V and 7 bases at J, leaving 2 bases unmatched. The CDR3 length is 15 residues. The CDR3 here is CASSVGDRGRNEQFF. The CDR3, as DNA: TGTGCCAGCAGCGTAGGGGACAGGGGGCGTAATGAGCAGTTCTTC.

The rearrangement links TRBV10-2 to TRBJ2-6; D is unclear. Germline assignment: CDR1 WSHSY and CDR2 SAAADI. CDR3 size: 15 residues. The ends were cut back, 3 bases at V and 2 bases at J, with 8 bases in the middle. This chain's CDR3 is CASSDRTAGANVLTF. The CDR3 DNA follows: TGCGCCAGCAGTGACCGCACAGCTGGGGCCAACGTCCTGACTTTC.

This chain links TRBV3-1 with TRBJ1-4, with TRBD1 matching 7 bases. The germline gives CDR1 LGHDT, CDR2 YNNKEL (reference sequence). CDR3 length: 15 amino acids. V lost 1 base to trimming and J lost 7 bases; unmatched junction nucleotides: 6. CDR3 loop: CASSQVRQGGEKLFF. The CDR3, as DNA: TGTGCCAGCAGCCAAGTTCGCCAGGGGGGTGAAAAACTGTTTTTT.

This clonotype was picked up one time. V is TRBV7-2 and J is TRBJ2-5; D call uncertain. The J call may not be correct, given that the DNA end is closer to TRBJ2-7. The CDR3 covers 13 residues. Per germline, CDR1 SGHTA and CDR2 FQGNSA. CDR3 residues: CASSPYNGYEQYF. DNA of the CDR3: TGTGCCAGCAGCCCCTATAATGGCTACGAGCAGTACTTC.

This clonotype was seen once. CDR3 in amino acids: CSANEGDYGYTF. The CDR3, as DNA: TGCAGTGCTAATGAGGGGGACTATGGCTACACCTTC. This sequence joins TRBV20-1 and TRBJ1-2; maybe TRBD1 (6 bases). V shed 4 bases and J shed 3 bases, with 9 bases lying between them. Germline CDR1 is DFQATT and CDR2 is SNEGSKA (reference sequence). The CDR3 has 12 residues.

This chain links TRBV27 with TRBJ1-6; TRBD1 is a possible D gene (5 bases). V was shortened by 5 bases and J by 9 bases, with 17 bases between the two germline ends. CDR1 is MNHEY, CDR2 SMNVEV, per germline (reference sequence). The CDR3 totals 15 residues. The CDR3 here is CASSPPTGWGSPLHF. CDR3 sequence (DNA): TGTGCCAGCAGTCCCCCAACAGGTTGGGGTTCACCCCTCCACTTT.

The J gene is TRBJ2-5, the V gene TRBV7-2; no firm D call. The CDR3 runs 15 residues. The germline CDR1 and CDR2 sequences are SGHTA and FQGNSA. Between the trimmed V and J ends, which lost 1 base and 2 bases, there was a span of 11 bases. The CDR3 DNA reads as TGTGCCAGCAGCTTAGAGTGGGCCGATCAAGAGACCCAGTACTTC. Its protein product is CASSLEWADQETQYF. Full variable domain (missing parts from reference TRBV7-2 and TRBJ2-5): GAGVSQSPSNKVTEKGKDVELRCDPISGHTALYWYRQSLGQGLEFLIYFQGNSAPDKSGLPSDRFSAERTGGSVSTLTIQRTQQEDSAVYLCASSLEWADQETQYFGPGTRLLVL.

The V call is TRBV11-2, the J call TRBJ2-7, with unresolved D. Trimming removed 0 bases from V and 5 bases from J, with 14 bases in between. The CDR3 totals 15 residues. CDR1 is SGHAT and CDR2 is FQNNGV in the germline V gene. The CDR3 protein is CASSLDGKNSHEQYF. In nucleotides, the CDR3 is TGTGCCAGCAGCTTAGATGGTAAGAACAGCCACGAGCAGTACTTC. Drawing the rest from reference TRBV11-2 and TRBJ2-7, the complete variable domain is EAGVAQSPRYKIIEKRQSVAFWCNPISGHATLYWYQQILGQGPKLLIQFQNNGVVDDSQLPKDRFSAERLKGVDSTLKIQPAKLEDSAVYLCASSLDGKNSHEQYFGPGTRLTVT.

This clonotype was seen a handful of times. The chain joins TRBV4-3 to TRBJ2-7, with D possibly matching TRBD1 (6 bases). The CDR3 runs 15 residues. Germline assignment: CDR1 LGHNA and CDR2 YSLEER. Trimming left V 2 bases short and J 2 bases short, with 13 bases between. The CDR3 bases are TGCGCCAGCAGCCAATCTCGACAGGCTGCCTACGAGCAGTACTTC. Its protein product is CASSQSRQAAYEQYF.

With respect to this clonotype: The junction departs from germline at one end; a sequencing error may be responsible. This rearrangement joins TRBV7-8 to TRBJ2-6; 8 bases fit TRBD1. The CDR3 length is 16 residues. Germline CDR1 and CDR2: SGHVS and FQNEAQ. The CDR3 DNA follows: TGTGCCGGCAGCTTACAGGGGGGCTCTGGGGCCAACGTCCTGACTTTC. Its protein is CAGSLQGGSGANVLTF.

This clonotype has just one count. The V call is TRBV5-1, the J call TRBJ2-3; 10 bases line up with TRBD1. CDR1 SGHRS and CDR2 YFSETQ come from the germline V gene. There are 20 residues in the CDR3. Trimming removed 0 bases from V and 0 bases from J; junction bases left unmatched: 13. This chain's CDR3 is CASSLVIYGTGEPSTDTQYF. CDR3 in DNA: TGCGCCAGCAGCTTGGTAATTTACGGGACAGGGGAGCCTAGCACAGATACGCAGTATTTT.

The V call is TRBV9, the J call TRBJ2-1, with D tentatively TRBD1 (5 bases). The CDR3 length is 12 residues. From germline, CDR1 is SGDLS and CDR2 YYNGEE. V lost 3 bases, J lost 7 bases, and 8 bases lay in between. CDR3 coding DNA: TGTGCCAGCAGCGCCGGACATAATGAGCAGTTCTTC. This gives the protein CASSAGHNEQFF. Drawing the rest from reference TRBV9 and TRBJ2-1, the complete variable domain is DSGVTQTPKHLITATGQRVTLRCSPRSGDLSVYWYQQSLDQGLQFLIQYYNGEERAKGNILERFSAQQFPDLHSELNLSSLELGDSALYFCASSAGHNEQFFGPGTRLTVL.